The present entry profiles one T cell receptor beta chain with its context. Its antigen is still unknown. No base quality values were provided; no much bigger clone lies one nucleotide off. This sample was included in a study of PD-L1 blockade in urothelial cancer (dated by TCRdb to the late 2010s). Regarding the research as a whole: Every patient began therapy in about 2014 and was given atezolizumab 1,200 mg intravenously every 3 weeks. Some 29 patients had pretreatment blood TCR-seq, roughly 24 had at least one posttreatment blood collection, and roughly 24 had tumor TCR-seq. Durable clinical benefit was defined as progression-free survival longer than 6 months, and TCR features were also tested against progression-free and overall survival. Nine patients reached durable clinical benefit, while fewer than 25 patients did not. Whole exome sequencing and RNA sequencing of pretreatment tumors were performed alongside TCR sequencing in the same patients. TCR sequencing covered pretreatment tumor samples and matched, serially collected peripheral blood taken before and after atezolizumab treatment. About nine tenths of the roughly 29 patients were identified as males with urothelial cancer of bladder origin, and a prior smoking history was reported by 18 of 29 patients. An exploratory multi-omic analysis was conducted of the somatic, immune and clinical correlates of response to PD-L1 blockade with atezolizumab in urothelial cancer. An ECOG performance status of 0 or 1 was recorded for the patients, and 0 to 3 prior chemotherapy regimens had been received by the patients. Blood samples gave a median of about 150,000 T cells and 88,000 or so unique TCRs, with a median clonality of approximately 0.078. Blood samples were analyzed 3 weeks after the start of treatment (second dose) and 6 weeks after the start of treatment.

General study outcomes and caveats: Improved progression-free and overall survival was associated with having pretreatment peripheral blood TCR clonality below the median. Because of the small sample size (n ≈ 30) and the many exploratory analyses performed, the results are intended to be regarded as hypothesis-generating. Among patients with durable benefit, tumor-associated TCR clones showed greater expansion in peripheral blood 3 weeks after treatment started (n ≈ 23, p = 0.022).

In the paper's terms, the time point label means: peripheral blood 6 weeks after treatment start. A cohort of about 30 patients with locally advanced or metastatic urothelial carcinoma, treated at Memorial Sloan Kettering on a trial protocol, was included. Peripheral blood mononuclear cells were collected pretreatment and during treatment, with between 1 and 8 total time points per patient. The Qiagen DNeasy Blood extraction kit was used to purify genomic DNA from total PBMCs and from tumor samples. PBMCs were collected pretreatment and during treatment, and were isolated and stored as previously described. The cysteine opens and the phenylalanine closes a CDR3 of 17 amino acids. CDR3 DNA is the only sequence kept; it has 51 bases, read in frame from the first base. The germline V gene yields SGHVS for CDR1 and FNYEAQ for CDR2. V is pruned by 0 bases and J by 3 bases, leaving 5 bases of the junction without a gene match.

Synthetic TCR analog templates were spiked into each PCR to estimate absolute template abundance from read counts. The immunoSEQ assay was used to amplify TCRbeta CDR3 regions from genomic DNA with bias-controlled V and J gene primers. Sequencing of rearranged TCRbeta segments was done at approximately 20X coverage. In the original analysis: Clustering was used to correct sequencing errors, and CDR3s were annotated against IMGT to assign V, D and J genes. Downstream analyses used only productive TCRbeta rearrangements, leaving out any out-of-frame or stop-codon sequences. Clonality was calculated as one minus the Shannon entropy normalized by the log of the number of unique productive sequences. Clones differing between time points or between blood and tumor were identified using Fisher's exact test with Benjamini-Hochberg correction, with an adjusted p below 0.01 applied as the threshold. What TCRdb holds here is the immuneACCESS table cut down to in-frame rearrangements. Part of the clones is not present; checked against another copy, under half of the missing clones reflect an unresolved V gene, and the others are unexplained. V, J and clone size are those of that table, while D and trimming were read from the DNA. The sample table contains some 110,000 clones; only one count was recorded for more than 85% of them. The ten largest clones capture 1.7% of the sample.

This receptor chain uses TRBV7-6 and TRBJ2-7; TRBD2 fits 13 bases in the junction. This clonotype originated in a man aged 60 to 75 with urothelial cancer. The source was PBMCs, collected around atezolizumab (anti-PD-L1) treatment. CDR3 region: CASSLATSGGSLYEQYF. The DNA sequence reads TGTGCCAGCAGCTTAGCGACTAGCGGGGGGTCCCTCTACGAGCAGTACTTC.